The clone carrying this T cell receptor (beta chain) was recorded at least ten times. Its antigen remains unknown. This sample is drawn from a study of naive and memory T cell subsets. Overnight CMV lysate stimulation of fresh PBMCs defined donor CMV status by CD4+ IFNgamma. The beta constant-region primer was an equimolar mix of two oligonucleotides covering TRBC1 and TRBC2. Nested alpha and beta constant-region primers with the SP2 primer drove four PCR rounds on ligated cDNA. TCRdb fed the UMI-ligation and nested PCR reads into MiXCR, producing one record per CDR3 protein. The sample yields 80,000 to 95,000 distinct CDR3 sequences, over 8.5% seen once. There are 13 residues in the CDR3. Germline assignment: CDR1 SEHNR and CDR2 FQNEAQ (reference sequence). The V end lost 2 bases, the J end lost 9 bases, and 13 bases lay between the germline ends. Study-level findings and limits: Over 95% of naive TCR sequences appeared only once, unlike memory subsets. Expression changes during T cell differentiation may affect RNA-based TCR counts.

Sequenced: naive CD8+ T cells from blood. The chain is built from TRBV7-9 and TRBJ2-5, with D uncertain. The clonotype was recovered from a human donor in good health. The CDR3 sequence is CASSLLPVKAQYF. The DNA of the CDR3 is TGTGCCAGCAGCTTACTCCCGGTAAAGGCCCAGTACTTC.